These 5 T cell receptor beta chains were sequenced from one sample in a study of OX40 agonist ivuxolimab in advanced cancers. Here immunoSEQ multiplex PCR was the method, and the copy in TCRdb shows in-frame clones only, minus some. The sample lists about 66,000 clones; roughly 84% were seen once. The sample was CD4+ or CD8+ T cells sorted from blood, taken in a trial of the OX40 agonist ivuxolimab. The receptor source for this set is an adult with an advanced solid tumor such as melanoma, head and neck, liver or kidney cancer.

J is TRBJ1-2 and V is TRBV6-1, with 8 bases lining up with TRBD1. Looked up from germline, CDR1 is MNHNS and CDR2 is SASEGT. This CDR3 is 13 amino acids long. J gave up 6 bases and V 4 bases, and 4 bases lay outside the gene matches. The CDR3 DNA sequence: TGTGCCAGCAGTGTAGGGACAGGCGATGGCTACACCTTC. Protein product: CASSVGTGDGYTF.

In this sample, this clone turned up once. This chain joins TRBV7-8 and TRBJ2-7; D unresolved. The germline V gene has CDR1 SGHVS and CDR2 FQNEAQ. Between the trimmed V and J ends, which lost 1 base and 4 bases, there was a span of 5 bases. This CDR3 region has 12 residues. CDR3 in amino acids: CASSLGSYEQYF. CDR3 DNA: TGTGCCAGCAGCTTAGGGTCATACGAGCAGTACTTC.

V gene TRBV7-8 combines with J gene TRBJ1-5; D is possibly TRBD1 (5 bases). The CDR3 runs to 13 residues. The V end was cut by 2 bases, the J end by 8 bases, with 10 bases between. CDR1 is SGHVS, CDR2 FQNEAQ, per germline. In nucleotides, the CDR3 is TGTGCCAGCAGCTTACCTTCAGGGAAGCCCCAGCATTTT. Translation: CASSLPSGKPQHF.

The chain combines TRBV18 with TRBJ1-5; 7 nucleotides agree with TRBD1. Germline assignment: CDR1 KGHSH and CDR2 LQKENI. Unmatched junction bases numbered 8, after V lost 3 bases and J lost 3 bases. This CDR3 contains 16 residues. The CDR3 region has the DNA TGTGCCAGCTCACCGCGTGGACAGGTCCCCAATCAGCCCCAGCATTTT. Translated, it gives CASSPRGQVPNQPQHF.

This clone was seen a single time. The chain has TRBV7-6 and TRBJ2-1; 9 bases agree with TRBD2. The CDR3 runs to 15 residues. Germline V gene sequence: CDR1 SGHVS, CDR2 FNYEAQ. J was trimmed by 4 bases and V by 3 bases; bases with no gene match: 4. CDR3 DNA: TGTGCCAGCAGCTTTAGCGGGGGCTTGTACAATGAGCAGTTCTTC. It encodes CASSFSGGLYNEQFF. The full variable domain, rest sourced from reference TRBV7-6 and TRBJ2-1, is GAGVSQSPRYKVTKRGQDVALRCDPISGHVSLYWYRQALGQGPEFLTYFNYEAQQDKSGLPNDRFSAERPEGSISTLTIQRTEQRDSAMYRCASSFSGGLYNEQFFGPGTRLTVL.